The present entry profiles one T cell receptor (beta chain) with its context. This CDR3 is 13 amino acids long. Trimming cost V 4 bases and J 7 bases; bases outside gene matches: 0. These data belong to a study of blood T cell repertoires in COVID-19. Study details: COVID-19 samples, acute and convalescent, were from the United States, Italy and Spain. PBMCs, B-cell-depleted T cells, or T cells were the source of the cDNA or gDNA that made up the material.

Authors' processing steps: Amplification of reference gene primers was used by the study to estimate nucleated cell counts. Here immunoSEQ multiplex PCR was the method, and the copy in TCRdb shows in-frame clones only, minus some. V and J calls and clone size are as listed in that table; D and trimming were resolved from the DNA. The sample carries a few hundred thousand clones, around 86% recorded once. The chain carries TRBV12-3 or TRBV12-4 and TRBJ2-2; TRBD1 matches 10 bases. This clonotype was sampled from a woman aged 25 to 39 who had recovered from COVID-19. Sequenced: peripheral blood. The CDR3 here is CASSWTGGGELFF. CDR3 in DNA: TGTGCCAGCAGTTGGACAGGGGGCGGGGAGCTGTTTTTT.